This T cell receptor (beta chain) came from a study of beta chain features in type 1 diabetes. Whole-study context: Taken together, all samples contributed approximately 110 million examined sorted cells.

Regarding the study as a whole: HLA effects on TCRB rearrangement stayed unresolved here.

This clone was recorded a few times. What it recognizes is unknown. Cell sorting via CD45RO/CCR7/CD25/CD127/CD95/CD27 was performed to obtain CD4+ naive, central memory, regulatory and stem cell-like memory cells. Sequenced material consisted of expressed TCRB transcripts (all of the isolated RNA was reverse transcribed). Profiling relied on immunoSEQ multiplex PCR, and the TCRdb table lists in-frame clones only, not all of them. The sample has about 220,000 clones, roughly a tenth seen once. Deletions cut 2 bases from V and 6 bases from J, with 9 bases between. The length of the CDR3 is 13 residues. The V gene's germline CDR1 is SGHRS and CDR2 YFSETQ.

The sample comprised central memory CD4+ T cells from blood. The gene calls are TRBV5-1 and TRBJ2-1; D not resolved. The origin of this receptor is a young man in good health. The CDR3 coding sequence is TGCGCCAGCAGCTTCAATCTCTTCAATGAGCAGTTCTTC. This translates into CASSFNLFNEQFF.